Listed below are T cell receptor beta chains from one sample, sequenced in a study of cytomegalovirus exposure and HLA in healthy donors. Data came from immunoSEQ multiplex PCR; TCRdb stores just in-frame clones and leaves some out. The sample shows under 150,000 clones, 60% to 85% of them seen only once. The sample consisted of PBMCs. These TCRs come from a woman between 40 and 50 years old in good health and CMV-seropositive. CDR3s include the opening cysteine and the closing phenylalanine or tryptophan. Fields, in order: D gene, V gene, J gene, clone size, CDR3 protein, CDR3 DNA. The D gene is left open where the match is weak. Expanded clones get a size class; other rows say once, few or many, or leave the size out.

>.|TRBV2|TRBJ2-5|.
CASSPFRETQYF
TGTGCCAGCAGCCCCTTTCGGGAGACCCAGTACTTC
>TRBD1|TRBV11-2|TRBJ1-1|few
CASSLDRGGTEAFF
TGTGCCAGCAGCTTGGACAGGGGGGGGACTGAAGCTTTCTTT
>TRBD1|TRBV28|TRBJ1-2|.
CASSPTFRQGDNYGYTF
TGTGCCAGCAGTCCGACTTTTCGACAGGGAGATAACTATGGCTACACCTTC
>TRBD1|TRBV18|TRBJ1-4|.
CASSPSDRGEKLFF
TGTGCCAGCTCACCGTCGGACAGGGGCGAAAAACTGTTTTTT
>TRBD2|TRBV13|TRBJ2-7|.
CASSLGGGVPPTHEQYF
TGTGCCAGCAGCTTAGGCGGGGGGGTGCCCCCTACCCACGAGCAGTACTTC
>.|TRBV27|TRBJ1-2|.
CASSLYPGGSYGYTF
TGTGCCAGCAGTTTATATCCGGGGGGGAGCTATGGCTACACCTTC
>.|TRBV6-4|TRBJ2-1|.
CASSSSSVIEQFF
TGTGCCAGCAGTTCTAGCTCGGTTATTGAGCAGTTCTTC
>.|TRBV6-1|TRBJ2-2|.
CASSENILANTGELFF
TGTGCCAGCAGTGAAAACATTCTGGCGAACACCGGGGAGCTGTTTTTT
>.|TRBV7-9|TRBJ2-3|.
CASSPVGGSTDTQYF
TGTGCCAGCAGCCCAGTTGGCGGGAGCACAGATACGCAGTATTTT
>TRBD1|TRBV6-5|TRBJ2-7|.
CASWGTASSYEQYF
TGTGCCTCCTGGGGGACAGCTTCGTCCTACGAGCAGTACTTC
>.|TRBV7-9|TRBJ2-7|.
CSSSRIPDSYEQYF
TGTTCCAGCAGCCGAATACCGGACAGCTACGAGCAGTACTTC
>.|TRBV21-1|TRBJ2-7|.
CASSGPGTGSTFYSYEQYF
TGTGCCAGCAGCGGGCCCGGGACAGGGTCTACATTTTACTCCTACGAGCAGTACTTC
>.|TRBV18|TRBJ2-6|.
CASSPQKVSGANVLTF
TGTGCCAGCTCACCACAAAAAGTCAGTGGGGCCAACGTCCTGACTTTC
>TRBD2|TRBV6-1|TRBJ2-1|.
CASIYSGGGFNEQFF
TGTGCCAGCATTTATAGCGGGGGAGGGTTCAATGAGCAGTTCTTC
>.|TRBV18|TRBJ2-5|.
CASSPPARSETQYF
TGTGCCAGCTCACCACCGGCTAGATCAGAGACCCAGTACTTC
>TRBD1|TRBV6-5|TRBJ2-7|.
CASSYSGQGRDEQYF
TGTGCCAGCAGTTACTCGGGACAGGGGAGGGACGAGCAGTACTTC
>.|TRBV9|TRBJ1-6|once
CASSLGGTPLHF
TGTGCCAGCAGCCTCGGGGGTACACCCCTCCACTTT
>.|TRBV7-6|TRBJ2-1|.
CASSLRVFDYNEQFF
TGTGCCAGCAGCTTACGGGTTTTCGACTACAATGAGCAGTTCTTC
>TRBD1|TRBV19|TRBJ2-4|.
CASMARGKENIQYF
TGTGCCAGTATGGCCAGGGGGAAGGAAAACATTCAGTACTTC
>TRBD2|TRBV10-3|TRBJ2-5|.
CAIRAEAGGVTGETQYF
TGTGCCATCAGGGCGGAAGCGGGGGGGGTGACGGGTGAGACCCAGTACTTC
>TRBD1|TRBV9|TRBJ1-4|.
CASSPRQGANEKLFF
TGTGCCAGCAGCCCGCGACAGGGAGCTAATGAAAAACTGTTTTTT
>.|TRBV7-9|TRBJ2-7|.
CASSRLEPDEQYF
TGTGCCAGCAGCAGACTGGAGCCTGACGAGCAGTACTTC
>.|TRBV7-9|TRBJ2-7|.
CASSQGVYEQYF
TGTGCCAGCAGCCAGGGTGTCTACGAGCAGTACTTC
>.|TRBV28|TRBJ1-1|.
CASSLGGFANTEAFF
TGTGCCAGCAGTTTAGGCGGTTTTGCGAACACTGAAGCTTTCTTT
>.|TRBV27|TRBJ2-3|.
CASSQRQHTQYF
TGTGCCAGCAGTCAACGACAGCATACGCAGTATTTT
>TRBD1|TRBV5-1|TRBJ1-2|.
CASSDRTGNYGYTF
TGCGCCAGCAGCGATCGGACAGGAAACTATGGCTACACCTTC
>TRBD1|TRBV5-6|TRBJ1-3|.
CASSLWTGLSPGNTIYF
TGTGCCAGCAGCTTGTGGACAGGCCTTTCCCCTGGAAACACCATATATTTT
>.|TRBV19|TRBJ1-5|.
CASSIPRPADNQPQHF
TGTGCCAGTAGTATTCCTAGGCCGGCAGACAATCAGCCCCAGCATTTT
>TRBD2|TRBV9|TRBJ2-7|.
CASSVELADMQYF
TGTGCCAGCAGCGTAGAGCTAGCGGATATGCAGTACTTC
>.|TRBV4-1|TRBJ1-3|once
CASSQLLRGNTIYF
TGCGCCAGCAGCCAACTCCTGAGGGGAAACACCATATATTTT
>TRBD1|TRBV9|TRBJ1-4|.
CASNVGTGSSEKLFF
TGTGCCAGCAACGTAGGGACAGGGTCGAGTGAAAAACTGTTTTTT
>.|TRBV5-1|TRBJ2-7|.
CASSLSTGSYEQYF
TGCGCCAGCAGCTTGTCTACAGGGTCCTACGAGCAGTACTTC
>TRBD2|TRBV11-2|TRBJ2-7|.
CASSQGLAGETYEQYF
TGTGCCAGCAGCCAAGGGCTAGCGGGTGAAACCTACGAGCAGTACTTC